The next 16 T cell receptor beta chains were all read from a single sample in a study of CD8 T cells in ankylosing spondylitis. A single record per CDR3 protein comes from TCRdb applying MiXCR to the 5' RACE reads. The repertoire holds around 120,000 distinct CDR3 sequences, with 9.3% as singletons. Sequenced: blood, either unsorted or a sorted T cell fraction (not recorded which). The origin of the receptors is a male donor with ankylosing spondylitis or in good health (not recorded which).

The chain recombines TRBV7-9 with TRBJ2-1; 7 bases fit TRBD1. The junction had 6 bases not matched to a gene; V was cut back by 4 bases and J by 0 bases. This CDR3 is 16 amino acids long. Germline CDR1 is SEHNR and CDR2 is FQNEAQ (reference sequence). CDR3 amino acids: CASSSHRDSSYNEQFF. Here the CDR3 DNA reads TGTGCCAGCAGCTCTCACCGGGACAGCTCCTACAATGAGCAGTTCTTC.

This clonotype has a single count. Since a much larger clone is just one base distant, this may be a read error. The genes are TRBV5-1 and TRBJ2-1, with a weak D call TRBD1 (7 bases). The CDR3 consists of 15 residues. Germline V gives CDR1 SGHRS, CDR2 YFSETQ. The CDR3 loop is CAGSFSQGRGNEQFF. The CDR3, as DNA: TGCGCCGGCAGCTTCTCACAGGGGCGGGGAAATGAGCAGTTCTTC.

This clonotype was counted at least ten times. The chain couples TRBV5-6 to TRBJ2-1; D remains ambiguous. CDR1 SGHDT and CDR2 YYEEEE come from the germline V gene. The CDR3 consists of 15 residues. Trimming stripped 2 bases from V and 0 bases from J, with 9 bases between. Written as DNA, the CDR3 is TGTGCCAGCAGCTTATTAGGTTTCTCCTACAATGAGCAGTTCTTC. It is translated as CASSLLGFSYNEQFF.

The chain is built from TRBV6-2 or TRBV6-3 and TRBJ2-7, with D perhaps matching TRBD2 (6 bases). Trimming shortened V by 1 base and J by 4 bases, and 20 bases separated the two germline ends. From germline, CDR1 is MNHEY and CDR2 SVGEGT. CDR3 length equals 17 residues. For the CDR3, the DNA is TGTGCCAGCAGTTACTTCAGTCTTGGGGGGTCTCGATACGAGCAGTACTTC. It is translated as CASSYFSLGGSRYEQYF.

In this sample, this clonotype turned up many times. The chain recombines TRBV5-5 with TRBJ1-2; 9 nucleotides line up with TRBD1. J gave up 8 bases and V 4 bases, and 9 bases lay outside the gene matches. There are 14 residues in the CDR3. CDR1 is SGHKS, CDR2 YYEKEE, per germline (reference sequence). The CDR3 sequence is CASSAMGQGQGYTF. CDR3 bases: TGTGCCAGCAGCGCTATGGGACAGGGCCAGGGCTACACCTTC.

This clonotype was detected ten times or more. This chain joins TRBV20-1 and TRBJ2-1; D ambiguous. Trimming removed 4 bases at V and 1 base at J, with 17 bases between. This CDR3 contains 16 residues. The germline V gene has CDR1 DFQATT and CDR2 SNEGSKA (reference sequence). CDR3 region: CSATPRVFWSYNEQFF. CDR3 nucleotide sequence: TGCAGTGCTACCCCAAGGGTGTTTTGGTCCTACAATGAGCAGTTCTTC.

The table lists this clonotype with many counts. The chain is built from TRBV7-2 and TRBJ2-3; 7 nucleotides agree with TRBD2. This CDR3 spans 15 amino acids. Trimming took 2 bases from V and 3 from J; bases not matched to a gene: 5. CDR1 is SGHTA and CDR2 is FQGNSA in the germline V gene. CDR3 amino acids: CASSLRSGKTDTQYF. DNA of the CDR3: TGTGCCAGCAGCTTACGGAGCGGGAAGACAGATACGCAGTATTTT. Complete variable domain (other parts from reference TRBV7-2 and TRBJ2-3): GAGVSQSPSNKVTEKGKDVELRCDPISGHTALYWYRQSLGQGLEFLIYFQGNSAPDKSGLPSDRFSAERTGGSVSTLTIQRTQQEDSAVYLCASSLRSGKTDTQYFGPGTRLTVL.

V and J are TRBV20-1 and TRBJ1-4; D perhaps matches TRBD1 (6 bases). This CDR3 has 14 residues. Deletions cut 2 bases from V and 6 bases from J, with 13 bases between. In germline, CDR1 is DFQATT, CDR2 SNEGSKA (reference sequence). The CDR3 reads CSARIQQGHEKLFF. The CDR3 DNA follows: TGCAGTGCTAGAATCCAGCAGGGGCATGAAAAACTGTTTTTT.

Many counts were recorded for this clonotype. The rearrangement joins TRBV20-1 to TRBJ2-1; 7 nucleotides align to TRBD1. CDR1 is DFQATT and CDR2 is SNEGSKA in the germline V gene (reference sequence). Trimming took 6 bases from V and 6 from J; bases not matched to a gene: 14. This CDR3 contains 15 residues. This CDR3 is CSAATGNLAINEQFF. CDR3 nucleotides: TGCAGTGCCGCGACAGGGAATCTAGCAATCAATGAGCAGTTCTTC.

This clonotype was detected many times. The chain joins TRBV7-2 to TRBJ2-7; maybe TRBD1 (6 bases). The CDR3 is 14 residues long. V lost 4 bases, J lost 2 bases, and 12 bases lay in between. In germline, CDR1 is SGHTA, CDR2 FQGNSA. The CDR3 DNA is TGTGCCAGCAGCTGGACAGATACGACCTACGAGCAGTACTTC. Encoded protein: CASSWTDTTYEQYF. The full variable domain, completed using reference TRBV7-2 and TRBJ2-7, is GAGVSQSPSNKVTEKGKDVELRCDPISGHTALYWYRQSLGQGLEFLIYFQGNSAPDKSGLPSDRFSAERTGGSVSTLTIQRTQQEDSAVYLCASSWTDTTYEQYFGPGTRLTVT.

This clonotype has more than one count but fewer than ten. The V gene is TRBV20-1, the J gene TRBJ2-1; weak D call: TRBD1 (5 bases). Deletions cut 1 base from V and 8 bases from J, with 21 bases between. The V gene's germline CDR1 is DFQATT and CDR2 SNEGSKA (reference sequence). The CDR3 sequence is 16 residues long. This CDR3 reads CSARAERRTKGDEQFF. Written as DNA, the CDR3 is TGCAGTGCTAGAGCCGAACGACGGACCAAAGGGGATGAGCAGTTCTTC.

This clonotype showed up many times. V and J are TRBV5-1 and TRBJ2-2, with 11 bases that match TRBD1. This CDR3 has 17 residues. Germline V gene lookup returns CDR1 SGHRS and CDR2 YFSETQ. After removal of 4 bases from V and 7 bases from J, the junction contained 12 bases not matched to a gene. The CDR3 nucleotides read TGCGCCAGCAGCCCGAGCTTGGACAGGGGGCTCAGCGGGGAGCTGTTTTTT. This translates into CASSPSLDRGLSGELFF.

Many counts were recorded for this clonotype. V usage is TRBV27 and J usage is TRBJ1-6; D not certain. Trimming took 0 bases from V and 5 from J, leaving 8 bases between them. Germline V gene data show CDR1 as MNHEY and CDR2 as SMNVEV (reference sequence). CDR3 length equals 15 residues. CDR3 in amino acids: CASSLSFQNNSPLHF. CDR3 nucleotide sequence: TGTGCCAGCAGTTTATCGTTCCAGAATAATTCACCCCTCCACTTT.

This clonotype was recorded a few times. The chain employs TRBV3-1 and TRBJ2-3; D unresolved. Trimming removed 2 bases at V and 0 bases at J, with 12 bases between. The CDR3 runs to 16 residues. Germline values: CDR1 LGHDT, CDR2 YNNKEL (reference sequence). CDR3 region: CASSQRPDLSTDTQYF. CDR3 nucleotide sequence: TGTGCCAGCAGCCAACGGCCGGACCTGAGCACAGATACGCAGTATTTT.

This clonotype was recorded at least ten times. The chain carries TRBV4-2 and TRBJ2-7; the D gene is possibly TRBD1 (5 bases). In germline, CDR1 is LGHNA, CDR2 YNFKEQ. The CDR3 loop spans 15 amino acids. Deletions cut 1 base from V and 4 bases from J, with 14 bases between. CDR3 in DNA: TGTGCCAGCAGCCAAGTGGAAGGGGCGGCGTACGAGCAGTACTTC. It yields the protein CASSQVEGAAYEQYF.

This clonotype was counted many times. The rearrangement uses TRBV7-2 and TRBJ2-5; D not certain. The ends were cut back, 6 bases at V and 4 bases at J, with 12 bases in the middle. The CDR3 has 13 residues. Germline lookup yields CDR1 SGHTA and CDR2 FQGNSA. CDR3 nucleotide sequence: TGTGCCAGCAGTCGGCAGAACCGAGAGACCCAGTACTTC. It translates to CASSRQNRETQYF.